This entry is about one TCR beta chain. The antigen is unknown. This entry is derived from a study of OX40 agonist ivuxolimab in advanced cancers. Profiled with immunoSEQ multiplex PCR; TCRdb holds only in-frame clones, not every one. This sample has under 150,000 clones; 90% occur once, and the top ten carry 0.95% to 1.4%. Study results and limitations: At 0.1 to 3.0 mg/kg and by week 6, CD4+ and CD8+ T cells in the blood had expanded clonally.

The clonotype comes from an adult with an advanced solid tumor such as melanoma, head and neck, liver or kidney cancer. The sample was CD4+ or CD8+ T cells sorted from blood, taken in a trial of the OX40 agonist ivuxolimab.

CDR3 in amino acids: CASRPRQLVQPQHF. CDR3 in DNA: TGTGCCAGCAGACCCAGACAACTCGTCCAGCCCCAGCATTTT. V is TRBV6-1 and J is TRBJ1-5; no reliable D call. V lost 6 bases and J 7 bases, leaving 16 bases between the germline ends. Germline V gene lookup returns CDR1 MNHNS and CDR2 SASEGT. CDR3 length: 14 residues.